These 30 T cell receptor beta chains share one sample of origin, sequenced in a study of blood T cell repertoires in COVID-19. Using immunoSEQ multiplex PCR, the repertoire was profiled, and TCRdb retains in-frame clones only, with some absent. The profile shows about 200,000 clones, approximately 80% of them singletons. The source material was peripheral blood. These receptors all come from a human donor in a cohort sampled during active COVID-19.

This clone was found a few times. The rearrangement joins TRBV24-1 to TRBJ2-1, with 14 bases lining up with TRBD2. The CDR3 consists of 18 residues. From germline, CDR1 is KGHDR and CDR2 SFDVKD. Losses at the gene ends were 2 bases for V and 9 bases for J; bases not matched to a gene: 11. The CDR3 DNA follows: TGTGCCACCAGTGATTCAAAGGGACTAGCGGGAGTGGTTCGTGAGCAGTTCTTC. It is translated as CATSDSKGLAGVVREQFF.

The chain joins TRBV7-2 to TRBJ2-1; 8 bases match TRBD2. CDR3 length: 16 amino acids. V lost 5 bases, J lost 8 bases, and 14 bases stayed unmatched. Looked up from germline, CDR1 is SGHTA and CDR2 is FQGNSA. The CDR3 loop is CASSVTVAGGGDEQFF. The CDR3 DNA is TGTGCCAGCAGCGTCACCGTGGCGGGAGGTGGCGATGAGCAGTTCTTC. Complete variable domain (other parts from reference TRBV7-2 and TRBJ2-1): GAGVSQSPSNKVTEKGKDVELRCDPISGHTALYWYRQSLGQGLEFLIYFQGNSAPDKSGLPSDRFSAERTGGSVSTLTIQRTQQEDSAVYLCASSVTVAGGGDEQFFGPGTRLTVL.

The CDR3 coding sequence is TGTGCCAGCAGCCAAAGGGGCGAGCAGTACTTC. Its translation is CASSQRGEQYF. The gene calls are TRBV4-2 and TRBJ2-7; D possibly corresponds to TRBD1 (5 bases). CDR1 is LGHNA, CDR2 YNFKEQ, per germline. The CDR3 has 11 amino acids. With 2 bases removed from V and 6 bases from J, the gap between germline ends came to 5 bases.

This chain joins TRBV28 and TRBJ2-1; TRBD1 agrees at 9 bases. Trimming at V came to 2 bases and at J to 7 bases, leaving 6 bases not matched to a gene. Germline V gene sequence: CDR1 MDHEN, CDR2 SYDVKM. This CDR3 region has 15 residues. CDR3 in amino acids: CASSLTGTGRNEQFF. CDR3 DNA: TGTGCCAGCAGTTTAACCGGGACAGGGAGGAATGAGCAGTTCTTC.

Points on this clone: Sequence at one end of the junction differs from germline and may be a read error. The chain employs TRBV12-3 or TRBV12-4 and TRBJ2-5; perhaps TRBD1 as D (6 bases). The CDR3 is 12 amino acids. This chain's CDR3 is CASSLFGDKGDF. Here the CDR3 DNA reads TGTGCCAGCAGTTTATTTGGGGACAAAGGGGACTTC.

The genes are TRBV28 and TRBJ2-3, with D perhaps matching TRBD1 (6 bases). There are 15 residues in the CDR3. Trimming removed 5 bases from V and 1 base from J, with 13 bases in between. CDR1 and CDR2 from the germline V gene are MDHEN and SYDVKM. CDR3 loop: CASSPRTVRTDTQYF. The CDR3 coding sequence is TGTGCCAGCAGTCCGAGGACAGTCCGCACAGATACGCAGTATTTT.

The J gene is TRBJ1-2, the V gene TRBV3-1 (or the pseudogene TRBV3-2); TRBD1 is a possible D gene (5 bases). This CDR3 has 12 residues. Trimming took 5 bases from V and 7 from J, leaving 11 bases between them. The germline CDR1 and CDR2 sequences are LGHDT and YNNKEL (reference sequence). The CDR3 loop is CASSDRQGGYTF. CDR3 bases: TGTGCCAGCAGCGATAGGCAGGGTGGCTACACCTTC.

The genes are TRBV5-4 and TRBJ2-2; TRBD2 matches 8 bases. Germline-derived CDR1 and CDR2 are SGHNT and YYREEE (reference sequence). CDR3 length: 16 residues. V lost 4 bases to trimming and J lost 3 bases; unmatched junction nucleotides: 8. The CDR3 is CASSLGRVSDTGELFF. CDR3 DNA: TGTGCCAGCAGCCTCGGGAGGGTTTCCGACACCGGGGAGCTGTTTTTT. The entire variable domain, with the rest obtained from reference TRBV5-4 and TRBJ2-2, is as follows: ETGVTQSPTHLIKTRGQQVTLRCSSQSGHNTVSWYQQALGQGPQFIFQYYREEENGRGNFPPRFSGLQFPNYSSELNVNALELDDSALYLCASSLGRVSDTGELFFGEGSRLTVL.

The J gene is TRBJ2-7, the V gene TRBV6-5, with a weak D call TRBD2 (7 bases). CDR1 and CDR2 from the germline V gene are MNHEY and SVGAGI. The germline V and J ends were trimmed by 2 bases and 6 bases, with 20 bases remaining between them. This CDR3 is 16 amino acids long. CDR3 DNA sequence: TGTGCCAGCAGTTACGACAGGACTAGGCCCTTCGTCGAGCAGTACTTC. Protein product: CASSYDRTRPFVEQYF.

This clone was seen just once. The chain recombines TRBV5-8 with TRBJ2-3, with 14 bases identical to TRBD2. CDR3 length equals 17 residues. Losses at the gene ends were 0 bases for V and 6 bases for J; bases not matched to a gene: 6. Germline V gives CDR1 SGHTS, CDR2 YDEGEE. The CDR3 is CASSLGRTSGRTDTQYF. Here the CDR3 DNA reads TGTGCCAGCAGCTTGGGTAGGACTAGCGGGAGGACTGATACGCAGTATTTT.

This chain links TRBV19 with TRBJ1-5; D unresolved. From germline, CDR1 is LNHDA and CDR2 SQIVND (reference sequence). The CDR3 consists of 14 residues. V was trimmed by 4 bases and J by 4 bases, leaving 11 bases between them. The CDR3 region has the DNA TGTGCCAGTAGTAACCGGACTCTTAATCAGCCCCAGCATTTT. It is translated as CASSNRTLNQPQHF.

The genes are TRBV19 and TRBJ2-7, with 7 bases that match TRBD1. The CDR3 extends over 13 amino acids. Germline V lookup: CDR1 LNHDA, CDR2 SQIVND (reference sequence). Unmatched junction bases numbered 2, after V lost 4 bases and J lost 2 bases. CDR3 sequence: CASSTGQTYEQYF. Here the CDR3 DNA reads TGTGCCAGTAGTACGGGACAGACCTACGAGCAGTACTTC.

V gene TRBV15 combines with J gene TRBJ2-7; 8 positions agree with TRBD2. Germline V gene sequence: CDR1 LNHNV, CDR2 YYDKDF (reference sequence). The CDR3 consists of 16 residues. Trimming at V came to 0 bases and at J to 4 bases, leaving 8 bases not matched to a gene. CDR3 residues: CATSRDLAGGVYEQYF. Here the CDR3 DNA reads TGTGCCACCAGCAGAGATCTCGCGGGAGGAGTGTACGAGCAGTACTTC.

The chain couples TRBV12-3 or TRBV12-4 to TRBJ2-1; TRBD2 matches 8 bases. With V trimmed by 6 bases and J by 7 bases, 5 bases remained unmatched. The CDR3 totals 13 residues. This CDR3 reads CASSHTSGNEQFF. CDR3 coding DNA: TGTGCCAGCAGCCATACTAGCGGTAATGAGCAGTTCTTC.

This clone appeared a single time. The chain couples TRBV28 to TRBJ2-3; 8 bases are shared with TRBD2. The junction had 3 bases not matched to a gene; V was cut back by 3 bases and J by 4 bases. CDR1 is MDHEN, CDR2 SYDVKM, per germline. The CDR3 is 14 residues long. The DNA of the CDR3 is TGTGCCAGCAGTTTCTCGGGGGGGGCAGATACGCAGTATTTT. Translating gives CASSFSGGADTQYF.

The genes are TRBV18 and TRBJ1-2; the D is unclear. Per germline, CDR1 KGHSH and CDR2 LQKENI. Trimming left V 1 base short and J 8 bases short, with 11 bases between. The CDR3 runs 13 residues. CDR3: CASSPQLGEGYTF. The CDR3 nucleotides read TGTGCCAGCTCACCACAACTGGGCGAGGGCTACACCTTC. Drawing the rest from reference TRBV18 and TRBJ1-2, the complete variable domain is NAGVMQNPRHLVRRRGQEARLRCSPMKGHSHVYWYRQLPEEGLKFMVYLQKENIIDESGMPKERFSAEFPKEGPSILRIQQVVRGDSAAYFCASSPQLGEGYTFGSGTRLTVV.

The chain links TRBV4-2 to TRBJ2-3; D is possibly TRBD2 (5 bases). The germline gives CDR1 LGHNA, CDR2 YNFKEQ. Trimming took 4 bases from V and 0 from J, leaving 14 bases between them. The CDR3 length is 16 residues. Here the CDR3 reads CASSPAGRTSTDTQYF. As DNA, the CDR3 is TGTGCCAGCAGCCCGGCGGGTCGGACTAGCACAGATACGCAGTATTTT.

V is TRBV30 and J is TRBJ1-2; perhaps TRBD1 as D (5 bases). The CDR3 is 12 residues long. Per germline, CDR1 GTSNPN and CDR2 SVGIG (reference sequence). The V gene lost 1 base and the J gene lost 8 bases, with 11 bases spanning the gap. The CDR3 here is CAWSETVEGYTF. The CDR3 nucleotides are TGTGCCTGGAGTGAGACAGTCGAGGGCTACACCTTC.

The chain employs TRBV28 and TRBJ2-1; D not resolved. This CDR3 has 13 amino acids. The germline CDR1 and CDR2 sequences are MDHEN and SYDVKM. V dropped 3 bases and J dropped 6 bases, with 9 bases sitting between them. CDR3 region: CASSFRDLNEQFF. The CDR3 DNA reads as TGTGCCAGCAGTTTCCGAGATCTCAATGAGCAGTTCTTC.

This clone is judged medium-sized. The chain is built from TRBV18 and TRBJ1-2, with TRBD1 identical over 7 bases. The junction had 4 bases not matched to a gene; V was cut back by 5 bases and J by 4 bases. The CDR3 length is 13 residues. The V gene's germline CDR1 is KGHSH and CDR2 LQKENI. The CDR3 reads CASSAGQSYGYTF. CDR3 DNA sequence: TGTGCCAGCTCAGCGGGACAGAGCTATGGCTACACCTTC.

The chain combines TRBV19 with TRBJ2-3; TRBD2 is a possible D gene (6 bases). Trimming removed 3 bases at V and 0 bases at J, with 13 bases between. The CDR3 is 16 residues long. Germline V gene data show CDR1 as LNHDA and CDR2 as SQIVND (reference sequence). The chain's CDR3 is CASSMGTALSTDTQYF. CDR3 nucleotides: TGTGCCAGTAGTATGGGGACTGCCCTTAGCACAGATACGCAGTATTTT.

The chain carries TRBV6-4 and TRBJ1-5; 8 positions match TRBD1. The CDR3 spans 13 residues. The junction had 5 bases not matched to a gene; V was cut back by 6 bases and J by 7 bases. Germline CDR1 reads MRHNA; CDR2 reads SNTAGT. Here the CDR3 reads CASRSGGRQPQHF. CDR3 bases: TGTGCCAGCAGATCAGGGGGCCGGCAGCCCCAGCATTTT.

The rearrangement joins TRBV23-1 to TRBJ1-1; weak D call: TRBD1 (5 bases). TRBV23-1 belongs to the ORF category, with a function that is uncertain. With 2 bases removed from V and 4 bases from J, the gap between germline ends came to 11 bases. The CDR3 loop spans 14 amino acids. The CDR3 coding sequence is TGCGCCAGCAGTCAACGGACATGTAGCACTGAAGCTTTCTTT. Translation gives CASSQRTCSTEAFF.

This clone was counted between two and nine times. The chain combines TRBV18 with TRBJ1-1, with 8 positions matching TRBD1. This CDR3 is built from 19 residues. Germline-derived CDR1 and CDR2 are KGHSH and LQKENI. V lost 1 base, J lost 1 base, and 14 bases stayed unmatched. CDR3 amino acids: CASSPRGTGNPGANTEAFF. CDR3 nucleotide sequence: TGTGCCAGCTCACCACGGGGGACAGGCAACCCGGGAGCGAACACTGAAGCTTTCTTT.

V and J are TRBV28 and TRBJ2-5, with D possibly matching TRBD2 (5 bases). The CDR3 sequence is 16 residues long. Trimming took 5 bases from V and 1 from J, leaving 17 bases between them. Germline loops: CDR1 MDHEN, CDR2 SYDVKM. In DNA, the CDR3 is TGTGCCAGCAGTCCTACTATTGGGGAGAGCCAAGAGACCCAGTACTTC. Encoded protein: CASSPTIGESQETQYF.

The chain's CDR3 is CASSFFRGSDRGTDTQYF. The CDR3 region has the DNA TGTGCCAGCAGCTTTTTCAGGGGCTCGGATCGTGGCACAGATACGCAGTATTTT. The chain has TRBV5-4 and TRBJ2-3, with a tentative D call TRBD1 (6 bases). The CDR3 is 18 residues long. Trimming pared 2 bases from V and 1 base from J, leaving 20 bases between. The germline V gene has CDR1 SGHNT and CDR2 YYREEE (reference sequence).

The chain recombines TRBV24-1 with TRBJ1-5, with unresolved D. The CDR3 is made up of 14 amino acids. CDR1 and CDR2 (germline): KGHDR, SFDVKD. With 5 bases removed from V and 4 bases from J, the gap between germline ends came to 11 bases. CDR3 DNA sequence: TGTGCCACCAGTGGTCTAGAATTTAATCAGCCCCAGCATTTT. This translates into CATSGLEFNQPQHF.

CDR3 sequence reads: CASSRRGAGNQPQHF. CDR3 nucleotide sequence: TGTGCCAGCAGTCGTCGGGGAGCGGGCAATCAGCCCCAGCATTTT. The chain has TRBV5-6 and TRBJ1-5, with unresolved D. V was trimmed by 5 bases and J by 2 bases, leaving 14 bases between them. The CDR3 has 15 residues. In germline, CDR1 is SGHDT, CDR2 YYEEEE.

DNA of the CDR3: TGTGCCAGTATAGGGACTACTAGCTCCTACAATGAGCAGTTCTTC. It yields the protein CASIGTTSSYNEQFF. The chain links TRBV19 to TRBJ2-1, with 7 positions matching TRBD2. The CDR3 contains 15 residues. CDR1 and CDR2 from the germline V gene are LNHDA and SQIVND (reference sequence). V trimming: 7 bases; J trimming: 0 bases; junction bases outside the gene matches: 6. Full variable domain (missing parts from reference TRBV19 and TRBJ2-1): DGGITQSPKYLFRKEGQNVTLSCEQNLNHDAMYWYRQDPGQGLRLIYYSQIVNDFQKGDIAEGYSVSREKKESFPLTVTSAQKNPTAFYLCASIGTTSSYNEQFFGPGTRLTVL.

Only one count was recorded for this clone. The gene calls are TRBV18 and TRBJ2-2, with D maybe TRBD1 (5 bases). Germline V CDR1 and CDR2: KGHSH, LQKENI. V gave up 3 bases and J gave up 5 bases, with 7 bases separating them. The CDR3 covers 13 residues. CDR3 sequence (DNA): TGTGCCAGCTCACCGCGACAGACCGGGGAGCTGTTTTTT. Translated: CASSPRQTGELFF.